Below, 10 T cell receptor beta chains from the same sample are listed, as sequenced in a study of cytomegalovirus exposure and HLA in healthy donors. Primers included in the PCR were 60 Vbeta and 13 Jbeta primers. Sequenced by immunoSEQ multiplex PCR; TCRdb stores in-frame clones only, minus some. The sample holds about 110,000 clones; around 77% are singletons and the top ten take approximately 2.2%. The specimen sequenced was PBMCs. These receptors were obtained from a man aged 18 to 29 in good health and CMV-seronegative.

The sample holds a few counts of this clone. The rearrangement uses TRBV6-5 and TRBJ2-7, with a possible D match to TRBD1 (6 bases). The CDR3 loop spans 12 amino acids. Germline assignment: CDR1 MNHEY and CDR2 SVGAGI. V was clipped by 2 bases and J by 7 bases, with 9 bases between them. CDR3 sequence reads: CASSYGDREQYF. CDR3 coding DNA: TGTGCCAGCAGTTACGGCGACAGGGAGCAGTACTTC.

The chain joins TRBV15 to TRBJ2-3; 12 positions agree with TRBD2. The junction had 14 bases not matched to a gene; V was cut back by 5 bases and J by 2 bases. The germline V gene encodes CDR1 LNHNV and CDR2 YYDKDF (reference sequence). CDR3 length: 19 residues. The CDR3 bases are TGTGCCACCAGCGCAACCGGGACTAGCGGGTTTTCTCACACAGATACGCAGTATTTT. Residues: CATSATGTSGFSHTDTQYF.

This clone was seen once. This sequence joins TRBV7-2 and TRBJ1-3; D is possibly TRBD1 (5 bases). Trimming stripped 0 bases from V and 4 bases from J, with 13 bases between. Germline V gene sequence: CDR1 SGHTA, CDR2 FQGNSA. CDR3 size: 16 residues. The CDR3 region is CASSLATVEGGNTIYF. The CDR3, as DNA: TGTGCCAGCAGCTTAGCCACCGTGGAGGGGGGAAACACCATATATTTT.

This chain connects TRBV6-1 to TRBJ1-6; TRBD1 is a possible D gene (6 bases). The CDR3 is made up of 14 amino acids. CDR1 and CDR2 (germline): MNHNS, SASEGT. Trimming took 4 bases from V and 5 from J, leaving 9 bases between them. CDR3 loop: CASSGDTNNSPLHF. CDR3 DNA sequence: TGTGCCAGCAGTGGGGACACTAATAATTCACCCCTCCACTTT.

V gene TRBV9 combines with J gene TRBJ2-3; no firm D call. The CDR3 spans 13 residues. The germline CDR1 and CDR2 sequences are SGDLS and YYNGEE. V was shortened by 0 bases and J by 1 base, with 3 bases between the two germline ends. The chain's CDR3 is CASSVVGTDTQYF. For the CDR3, the DNA is TGTGCCAGCAGCGTAGTAGGCACAGATACGCAGTATTTT.

The chain links TRBV27 to TRBJ2-1; D is ambiguous. The germline CDR1 and CDR2 sequences are MNHEY and SMNVEV (reference sequence). The CDR3 sequence is 14 residues long. V lost 3 bases and J lost 7, with 13 bases in between. Written as DNA, the CDR3 is TGTGCCAGCAGTTTTGGGCAGGTGGAAAATGAGCAGTTCTTC. Its translation is CASSFGQVENEQFF.

The rearrangement uses TRBV27 and TRBJ2-3; D remains unclear. In germline, CDR1 is MNHEY, CDR2 SMNVEV (reference sequence). The CDR3 extends over 11 amino acids. V was shortened by 7 bases and J by 7 bases, with 9 bases between the two germline ends. CDR3 sequence: CASIFANTQYF. In nucleotides, the CDR3 is TGTGCCAGCATTTTTGCGAATACGCAGTATTTT.

The chain recombines TRBV5-6 with TRBJ1-4; 9 positions match TRBD1. The CDR3 extends over 15 amino acids. Germline lookup yields CDR1 SGHDT and CDR2 YYEEEE. J gave up 8 bases and V 4 bases, and 9 bases lay outside the gene matches. For the CDR3, the DNA is TGTGCCAGCAGCCCCGGGACAGGGACGGGAGAAAAACTGTTTTTT. It encodes CASSPGTGTGEKLFF.

Only a few counts were recorded for this clone. This sequence joins TRBV19 and TRBJ2-7; 7 positions match TRBD2. This CDR3 contains 15 residues. From germline, CDR1 is LNHDA and CDR2 SQIVND (reference sequence). After removal of 1 base from V and 0 bases from J, the junction contained 3 bases not matched to a gene. The CDR3 DNA reads TGTGCCAGTAGTATAGTAGGCGGGAGCTCCTACGAGCAGTACTTC. This encodes CASSIVGGSSYEQYF.

J is TRBJ2-5 and V is TRBV7-2; weak D call: TRBD2 (6 bases). Germline lookup yields CDR1 SGHTA and CDR2 FQGNSA. V dropped 1 base and J dropped 4 bases, with 16 bases sitting between them. This CDR3 spans 16 amino acids. The CDR3 protein is CASSLGGLGGGETQYF. CDR3 DNA sequence: TGTGCCAGCAGCTTAGGGGGTCTCGGGGGAGGAGAGACCCAGTACTTC.